Below, 7 T cell receptor beta chains from the same sample are listed, as sequenced in a study of shared clonotypes between healthy human individuals. Assay used: immunoSEQ multiplex PCR; TCRdb lists only in-frame clones, some missing. The table has about 380,000 clones, approximately 97% seen once. The sample consisted of memory CD8+ T cells sorted from blood. Indicated subset: CD45RO+ cells pooled with CCR7-negative TemRA cells. Source of these receptors: a man aged 25-45 years in good health.

V gene TRBV2 combines with J gene TRBJ2-7; D remains ambiguous. The CDR3 extends over 13 amino acids. The V and J ends lost 7 bases and 0 bases respectively, with 10 bases between them. Germline V gives CDR1 SNHLY, CDR2 FYNNEI. The CDR3 region is CASINPSSYEQYF. CDR3 nucleotide sequence: TGTGCCAGCATAAATCCGAGCTCCTACGAGCAGTACTTC.

This clone was seen only once. This chain links TRBV29-1 with TRBJ1-5; 10 bases line up with TRBD1. With 4 bases clipped from V and 6 bases from J, the junction kept 0 bases outside the gene matches. CDR1 is SQVTM, CDR2 ANQGSEA, per germline. CDR3 size: 12 residues. The CDR3 region is CSVGDRGQPQHF. The CDR3, as DNA: TGCAGCGTTGGGGACAGGGGTCAGCCCCAGCATTTT.

The table lists this clone with a count of one. The chain links TRBV28 to TRBJ2-1; D gene ambiguous. The CDR3 has 18 amino acids. V was shortened by 2 bases and J by 3 bases, with 20 bases between the two germline ends. Germline CDR1 is MDHEN and CDR2 is SYDVKM. CDR3 residues: CASSLSLPVRSYYNEQFF. As DNA, the CDR3 is TGTGCCAGCAGTTTAAGTTTGCCCGTACGGTCCTACTACAATGAGCAGTTCTTC.

The chain links TRBV7-2 to TRBJ2-7; the match to TRBD2 covers 12 bases. Germline lookup yields CDR1 SGHTA and CDR2 FQGNSA. Trimming at V came to 5 bases and at J to 9 bases, leaving 11 bases not matched to a gene. CDR3 size: 15 residues. CDR3 protein: CASSPRLAGVIVQYF. DNA for the CDR3: TGTGCCAGCAGCCCCCGACTAGCGGGAGTTATAGTGCAGTACTTC.

The chain links TRBV29-1 to TRBJ1-4, with D possibly being TRBD1 (5 bases). The CDR3 extends over 14 amino acids. Germline V CDR1 and CDR2: SQVTM, ANQGSEA. Trimming removed 6 bases at V and 3 bases at J, with 14 bases between. CDR3 sequence (DNA): TGCAGCGTGGGCGAGGGACGGCCTAATGAAAAACTGTTTTTT. This gives the protein CSVGEGRPNEKLFF.

The V gene is TRBV6-6, the J gene TRBJ2-7; 16 nucleotides align to TRBD2. V lost 7 bases and J lost 1; bases outside the gene matches: 4. This CDR3 is 16 amino acids long. Germline V gene data show CDR1 as MNHNY and CDR2 as SVGAGI (reference sequence). The CDR3 DNA sequence: TGTGCCAGCACCCCGGGACTAGCGGGAGGGTCCTACGAGCAGTACTTC. Residues: CASTPGLAGGSYEQYF.

The chain uses TRBV4-2 and TRBJ2-2, with TRBD2 identical over 7 bases. Germline CDR1 LGHNA, CDR2 YNFKEQ. The V gene end was trimmed by 4 bases and the J gene end by 6 bases; junction bases not matched to a gene: 8. The CDR3 is 15 amino acids. CDR3 sequence: CASSRTSEISGELFF. The CDR3 nucleotides are TGTGCCAGCAGCCGGACTAGTGAGATTTCCGGGGAGCTGTTTTTT.